The subject of this entry is one T cell receptor (beta chain). Its antigen is undetermined. The repertoire was sequenced with immunoSEQ multiplex PCR; TCRdb's copy has only in-frame clones and lacks some. The sample lists approximately 80,000 clones, 80% occurring once. CDR3 size: 16 residues. Per germline, CDR1 SGHVS and CDR2 FNYEAQ. With 8 bases removed from V and 4 bases from J, the gap between germline ends came to 21 bases. These data originate in a study of T cells in localized non-small cell lung cancer. Regarding the study as a whole: Increased T cell density in blood showed an association with longer overall survival. Highest T cell clonality was seen in uninvolved adjacent lung, surpassing that measured in tumor.

The chain couples TRBV7-6 to TRBJ1-3; perhaps TRBD1 as D (5 bases). The sequence was obtained from a female donor older than 55 with stage I lung adenocarcinoma. Here the sequenced sample was peripheral blood, taken before any cancer treatment. This CDR3 reads CASGGGGLVLGNTIYF. CDR3 bases: TGTGCCAGCGGAGGTGGGGGACTCGTATTAGGAAACACCATATATTTT. Full variable domain (outside the CDR3, taken from reference TRBV7-6 and TRBJ1-3): GAGVSQSPRYKVTKRGQDVALRCDPISGHVSLYWYRQALGQGPEFLTYFNYEAQQDKSGLPNDRFSAERPEGSISTLTIQRTEQRDSAMYRCASGGGGLVLGNTIYFGEGSWLTVV.